What follows are 18 T cell receptor beta chains derived from one specimen sequenced in a study of T cell repertoires in cytomegalovirus infection. No cognate antigen is known for these TCRs. TCRdb independently ran MiXCR on the reads; one entry per CDR3 protein. The sample holds hundreds of thousands of distinct CDR3 sequences, roughly 30% seen once. Sequences were derived from cultured PBMCs, sampled from culture after CMV antigen stimulation. These receptors were obtained from a human donor in good health (CMV status not recorded). Some clones in this sample may be carry-over from other donors' samples.

This clonotype was seen many times. V is TRBV7-2 and J is TRBJ1-2, with TRBD1 matching 7 bases. There are 15 residues in the CDR3. Germline V CDR1 and CDR2: SGHTA, FQGNSA. After removal of 3 bases from V and 4 bases from J, the junction contained 8 bases not matched to a gene. The DNA of the CDR3 is TGTGCCAGCAGCTTGGGTACAGGGGCAATCTATGGCTACACCTTC. Translating gives CASSLGTGAIYGYTF. The full variable domain, completed using reference TRBV7-2 and TRBJ1-2, is GAGVSQSPSNKVTEKGKDVELRCDPISGHTALYWYRQSLGQGLEFLIYFQGNSAPDKSGLPSDRFSAERTGGSVSTLTIQRTQQEDSAVYLCASSLGTGAIYGYTFGSGTRLTVV.

Concerning this clonotype: At one of its ends the junction is not consistent with the germline gene, which may arise from a read error. V is TRBV4-1 and J is TRBJ2-5; D is possibly TRBD1 (5 bases). The germline V gene has CDR1 MGHRA and CDR2 YSYEKL. The CDR3 loop spans 17 amino acids. The CDR3 region has the DNA TGCGCCTGCAGCCAAGATCCCCCCCGGCAGGGCGGAGAGACCCAGTACTTC. Its protein is CACSQDPPRQGGETQYF.

The chain combines TRBV20-1 with TRBJ1-1; D not resolved. The V end lost 1 base, the J end lost 3 bases, and 12 bases lay between the germline ends. The CDR3 runs 14 residues. Germline CDR1 reads DFQATT; CDR2 reads SNEGSKA (reference sequence). The CDR3 DNA sequence: TGCAGTGCTAGAGTAGCCGGGGTAGACACTGAAGCTTTCTTT. This codes for CSARVAGVDTEAFF.

The chain links TRBV5-1 to TRBJ2-6; D gene uncertain. V dropped 4 bases and J dropped 2 bases, with 13 bases sitting between them. Germline CDR1 reads SGHRS; CDR2 reads YFSETQ. CDR3 length: 16 residues. CDR3 nucleotide sequence: TGCGCCAGCAGCCTACGTCTGAACCCTGGGGCCAACGTCCTGACTTTC. As protein: CASSLRLNPGANVLTF. Full variable domain (remainder filled in from reference TRBV5-1 and TRBJ2-6): KAGVTQTPRYLIKTRGQQVTLSCSPISGHRSVSWYQQTPGQGLQFLFEYFSETQRNKGNFPGRFSGRQFSNSRSEMNVSTLELGDSALYLCASSLRLNPGANVLTFGAGSRLTVL.

This clonotype was found once. In nucleotides, the CDR3 is TGCGCCAGCAGCCAAGAGGTAGCCGGAGGTGAAAAACTGTTTTTT. Translation gives CASSQEVAGGEKLFF. This chain connects TRBV4-3 to TRBJ1-4; D gene ambiguous. Looked up from germline, CDR1 is LGHNA and CDR2 is YSLEER. Trimming stripped 0 bases from V and 7 bases from J, with 12 bases between. The CDR3 is made up of 15 amino acids.

The chain links TRBV7-2 to TRBJ2-1; weak D call: TRBD1 (5 bases). V gave up 5 bases and J gave up 1 base, with 12 bases separating them. Per the germline V gene, CDR1 is SGHTA and CDR2 is FQGNSA. The CDR3 is 15 residues long. The CDR3 protein is CASSRQPGSYNEQFF. CDR3 DNA: TGTGCCAGCAGCCGTCAACCAGGGTCCTACAATGAGCAGTTCTTC. The variable domain in full, with the rest retrieved from reference TRBV7-2 and TRBJ2-1, is GAGVSQSPSNKVTEKGKDVELRCDPISGHTALYWYRQSLGQGLEFLIYFQGNSAPDKSGLPSDRFSAERTGGSVSTLTIQRTQQEDSAVYLCASSRQPGSYNEQFFGPGTRLTVL.

The rearrangement uses TRBV12-3 or TRBV12-4 and TRBJ2-1; D is possibly TRBD1 (6 bases). CDR3 length equals 17 residues. Trimming cost V 7 bases and J 9 bases, with 28 bases left between them. For the CDR3, the DNA is TGTGCCAGCACCTCAACGGGCGGTAGAGGGGACAAGGGTGAGCAGTTCTTC. Encoded protein: CASTSTGGRGDKGEQFF.

In this sample, this clonotype turned up a few times. The CDR3 bases are TGTGCCAGCAGTTTTCCTAGCGGGGGGGCGGAGACCCAGTACTTC. It encodes CASSFPSGGAETQYF. V gene TRBV12-3 or TRBV12-4 combines with J gene TRBJ2-5, with 12 bases fitting TRBD2. This CDR3 region has 15 residues. Trimming removed 3 bases from V and 5 bases from J; junction bases left unmatched: 4.

This clonotype was observed a few times. V gene TRBV6-4 combines with J gene TRBJ1-2, with D possibly matching TRBD1 (5 bases). The CDR3 is 11 amino acids. Between the trimmed V and J ends, which lost 6 bases and 8 bases, there was a span of 10 bases. Looked up from germline, CDR1 is MRHNA and CDR2 is SNTAGT. The chain's CDR3 is CASRGRGGYTF. The CDR3 DNA is TGTGCCAGCAGAGGTAGGGGCGGCTACACCTTC.

This clonotype showed up just a few times. The chain carries TRBV7-8 and TRBJ2-5; a possible D gene is TRBD1 (6 bases). Germline CDR1 reads SGHVS; CDR2 reads FQNEAQ. V was shortened by 5 bases and J by 2 bases, with 15 bases between the two germline ends. The CDR3 has 15 amino acids. The CDR3 loop reads CASSLNTGRQETQYF. CDR3 nucleotides: TGTGCCAGCAGCCTGAACACAGGGCGGCAAGAGACCCAGTACTTC.

J is TRBJ1-1 and V is TRBV6-1; D is unclear. This CDR3 is built from 13 residues. Germline lookup yields CDR1 MNHNS and CDR2 SASEGT. V was clipped by 2 bases and J by 1 base, with 5 bases between them. The CDR3, as DNA: TGTGCCAGCAGTGAATATGGGAACACTGAAGCTTTCTTT. It encodes CASSEYGNTEAFF.

This clonotype was observed at least ten times. The gene calls are TRBV7-2 and TRBJ1-5; the D gene is possibly TRBD1 (5 bases). Germline assignment: CDR1 SGHTA and CDR2 FQGNSA. The CDR3 sequence is 15 residues long. Trimming took off 2 bases at V and 3 bases at J, with 11 bases between the two ends. The CDR3 reads CASSLRVGDNQPQHF. DNA of the CDR3: TGTGCCAGCAGCTTAAGGGTGGGGGACAATCAGCCCCAGCATTTT.

J is TRBJ2-5 and V is TRBV7-6, with D hard to call. V was trimmed by 1 base and J by 5 bases, leaving 11 bases between them. The CDR3 has 14 residues. The germline V gene has CDR1 SGHVS and CDR2 FNYEAQ. The CDR3 coding sequence is TGTGCCAGCAGCTTAGTCGTAAGGTGGGAGACCCAGTACTTC. Translating gives CASSLVVRWETQYF.

About this clonotype: At one boundary the junction diverges from the germline segment, which might be a read error. The rearrangement links TRBV29-1 to TRBJ2-2, with a tentative D call TRBD1 (6 bases). The CDR3 runs to 14 residues. The germline V gene encodes CDR1 SQVTM and CDR2 ANQGSEA. CDR3 DNA sequence: TGCAGCGTTGAAGCCGGACAGAACGCCGGGGAGCTGTTTTTT. This sequence encodes CSVEAGQNAGELFF.

The chain couples TRBV12-3 or TRBV12-4 to TRBJ2-3, with unresolved D. The germline V and J ends were trimmed by 7 bases and 4 bases, with 9 bases remaining between them. This CDR3 contains 12 residues. The CDR3 DNA reads TGTGCCAGCAAGGAGCCACCAGATACGCAGTATTTT. Translating it yields CASKEPPDTQYF.

This clonotype has just one count. CDR3 DNA sequence: TGCGCCAGCAGCTCGGGGACAGGGATAAGAGGAACTAATGAAAAACTGTTTTTT. Its protein is CASSSGTGIRGTNEKLFF. The chain combines TRBV5-1 with TRBJ1-4; TRBD1 aligns across 9 bases. Germline V gene lookup returns CDR1 SGHRS and CDR2 YFSETQ. Losses at the gene ends were 3 bases for V and 1 base for J; bases not matched to a gene: 10. This CDR3 has 18 residues. Full variable domain (missing parts from reference TRBV5-1 and TRBJ1-4): KAGVTQTPRYLIKTRGQQVTLSCSPISGHRSVSWYQQTPGQGLQFLFEYFSETQRNKGNFPGRFSGRQFSNSRSEMNVSTLELGDSALYLCASSSGTGIRGTNEKLFFGSGTQLSVL.

This rearrangement joins TRBV7-8 to TRBJ2-7; D is unclear. CDR3 length equals 16 residues. The germline V and J ends were trimmed by 4 bases and 1 base, with 17 bases remaining between them. The germline CDR1 and CDR2 sequences are SGHVS and FQNEAQ. The CDR3 loop is CASSSDGRTESYEQYF. In DNA form, the CDR3 reads TGTGCCAGCAGCTCGGATGGGCGTACGGAGTCCTACGAGCAGTACTTC.

The rearrangement links TRBV5-5 to TRBJ1-5; 8 bases align to TRBD1. V gave up 4 bases and J gave up 3 bases; unmatched junction bases: 3. This CDR3 has 14 residues. Germline CDR1 SGHKS, CDR2 YYEKEE (reference sequence). The CDR3 here is CASSPGQDNQPQHF. The CDR3 DNA is TGTGCCAGCAGCCCGGGACAGGACAATCAGCCCCAGCATTTT.